Listed below are T cell receptor beta chains from one sample, sequenced in a study of cytomegalovirus exposure and HLA in healthy donors. Clones were sequenced by immunoSEQ multiplex PCR, and TCRdb holds only the in-frame ones, with some missing. The data show about 130,000 clones, approximately 89% seen once. Specimen: PBMCs. The receptors come from a woman younger than 45 in good health and CMV-seropositive. CDR3s include the opening cysteine and the closing phenylalanine or tryptophan. D genes are given only for firm matches. The size field is filled for only some rows; it gives once, few, many or a size class.

d_gene: .
j_gene: TRBJ2-5
abundance: .
v_gene: TRBV11-2
CDR3nt: TGTGCCAGCAGCTTCGGGGAGACCCAGTACTTC
CDR3aa: CASSFGETQYF

d_gene: .
j_gene: TRBJ2-7
abundance: .
v_gene: TRBV5-1
CDR3nt: TGCGCCAGCAGCTTGGGCGGGGACCTCTACGAGCAGTACTTC
CDR3aa: CASSLGGDLYEQYF

d_gene: TRBD1
j_gene: TRBJ2-7
abundance: .
v_gene: TRBV5-1
CDR3nt: TGCGCCAGCAGCTTACCAGGGGGCTACGAGCAGTACTTC
CDR3aa: CASSLPGGYEQYF

d_gene: TRBD2
j_gene: TRBJ2-7
abundance: .
v_gene: TRBV6-1
CDR3nt: TGTGCCAGCAGCCGGGAGGGCGCGATTTCCTACGAGCAGTACTTC
CDR3aa: CASSREGAISYEQYF

d_gene: TRBD1
j_gene: TRBJ2-1
abundance: .
v_gene: TRBV29-1
CDR3nt: TGCAGCGTTGAGTTGGGGACAGGGTTAGACAATGAGCAGTTCTTC
CDR3aa: CSVELGTGLDNEQFF

d_gene: .
j_gene: TRBJ1-2
abundance: .
v_gene: TRBV27
CDR3nt: TGTGCCAGCAGTTCTGCGGGACCACCGAGACCCTATGGCTACACCTTC
CDR3aa: CASSSAGPPRPYGYTF

d_gene: .
j_gene: TRBJ1-5
abundance: .
v_gene: TRBV10-3
CDR3nt: TGTGCCATCAGTGACTTCGCGGATCGCAATCAGCCCCAGCATTTT
CDR3aa: CAISDFADRNQPQHF

d_gene: TRBD2
j_gene: TRBJ2-3
abundance: .
v_gene: TRBV19
CDR3nt: TGTGCCAGTAGTGATACGGGGGGGACGGAGGATACGCAGTATTTT
CDR3aa: CASSDTGGTEDTQYF

d_gene: .
j_gene: TRBJ2-5
abundance: .
v_gene: TRBV6-6
CDR3nt: TGTGCCAGCAGTCAAGGGACTTTCCAAGAGACCCAGTACTTC
CDR3aa: CASSQGTFQETQYF

d_gene: .
j_gene: TRBJ1-1
abundance: .
v_gene: TRBV25-1
CDR3nt: TGTGCCAGCAGCCTTTTAGGCAGGGACACTGAAGCTTTCTTT
CDR3aa: CASSLLGRDTEAFF

d_gene: TRBD1
j_gene: TRBJ1-5
abundance: .
v_gene: TRBV7-8
CDR3nt: TGTGCCAGCAGCTTATGGGACAGGGAATCCCTTAGCAATCAGCCCCAGCATTTT
CDR3aa: CASSLWDRESLSNQPQHF

d_gene: TRBD1
j_gene: TRBJ1-2
abundance: .
v_gene: TRBV29-1
CDR3nt: TGCAGCGTTTCCCTGGCCGGGACAGGGTACACCTTC
CDR3aa: CSVSLAGTGYTF

d_gene: .
j_gene: TRBJ2-3
abundance: once
v_gene: TRBV27
CDR3nt: TGTGCCAGCAGTCCCCAGGGGCCCCTCTTCGCCACAGATACGCAGTATTTT
CDR3aa: CASSPQGPLFATDTQYF

d_gene: TRBD2
j_gene: TRBJ2-3
abundance: .
v_gene: TRBV28
CDR3nt: TGTGCCAGCAGTTCGTTCGGGGCCCTCAGCGGGGCAGATACGCAGTATTTT
CDR3aa: CASSSFGALSGADTQYF

d_gene: TRBD2
j_gene: TRBJ2-3
abundance: .
v_gene: TRBV5-1
CDR3nt: TGCGCCAGCAGGACTAGCGGGAGCACAGATACGCAGTATTTT
CDR3aa: CASRTSGSTDTQYF

d_gene: TRBD2
j_gene: TRBJ2-5
abundance: .
v_gene: TRBV5-4
CDR3nt: TGTGCCAGCAGCCTACGCGGCGGGGGGGAAGAGACCCAGTACTTC
CDR3aa: CASSLRGGGEETQYF

d_gene: .
j_gene: TRBJ1-2
abundance: .
v_gene: TRBV19
CDR3nt: TGTGCCAGTAGTACCCCCGGGTTCTATGGCTACACCTTC
CDR3aa: CASSTPGFYGYTF

d_gene: TRBD1
j_gene: TRBJ2-2
abundance: .
v_gene: TRBV27
CDR3nt: TGTGCCAGCAGTGCGGACAGGAAGAACACCGGGGAGCTGTTTTTT
CDR3aa: CASSADRKNTGELFF

d_gene: .
j_gene: TRBJ1-1
abundance: .
v_gene: TRBV5-1
CDR3nt: TGCGCCAGCAGCTTGAACCGGGTCGACACTGAAGCTTTCTTT
CDR3aa: CASSLNRVDTEAFF

d_gene: TRBD1
j_gene: TRBJ2-7
abundance: .
v_gene: TRBV5-6
CDR3nt: TGTGCCAGCAGCTCCGGGACAGCCTACGAGCAGTACTTC
CDR3aa: CASSSGTAYEQYF

d_gene: .
j_gene: TRBJ1-1
abundance: .
v_gene: TRBV18
CDR3nt: TGTGCCAGCTCACCAAGTCAGGGGCCTGCTCCGAACACTGAAGCTTTCTTT
CDR3aa: CASSPSQGPAPNTEAFF

d_gene: TRBD1
j_gene: TRBJ1-6
abundance: once
v_gene: TRBV9
CDR3nt: TGTGCCAGCAGCGTAGAGGGGACAGGGGGTTCACCCCTCCACTTT
CDR3aa: CASSVEGTGGSPLHF

d_gene: TRBD1
j_gene: TRBJ2-7
abundance: few
v_gene: TRBV2
CDR3nt: TGTGCCAGCAGTCCCTTACAGGGGAGCTCCTACGAGCAGTACTTC
CDR3aa: CASSPLQGSSYEQYF

d_gene: TRBD1
j_gene: TRBJ1-5
abundance: .
v_gene: TRBV19
CDR3nt: TGTGCCAGTATTTCCATGGGTGGGGACAGGGGTCGCCAGCCCCAGCATTTT
CDR3aa: CASISMGGDRGRQPQHF

d_gene: .
j_gene: TRBJ2-5
abundance: .
v_gene: TRBV5-6
CDR3nt: TGTGCCAGCAGCTTGGAGGGGCGGTATGGGACCCAGTACTTC
CDR3aa: CASSLEGRYGTQYF

d_gene: .
j_gene: TRBJ1-1
abundance: .
v_gene: TRBV6-5
CDR3nt: TGTGCCAGCAGTCGAGAAACTGAAGCTTTCTTT
CDR3aa: CASSRETEAFF

d_gene: .
j_gene: TRBJ2-2
abundance: .
v_gene: TRBV7-9
CDR3nt: TGTGCCAGCAGCTTAGCGGGAGGGAACACCGGGGAGCTGTTTTTT
CDR3aa: CASSLAGGNTGELFF

d_gene: .
j_gene: TRBJ2-6
abundance: .
v_gene: TRBV7-8
CDR3nt: TGTGCCAGCAGCTTAGGGCAGGGAATCCTCGGGGGGGCCAACGTCCTGACTTTC
CDR3aa: CASSLGQGILGGANVLTF

d_gene: .
j_gene: TRBJ1-1
abundance: .
v_gene: TRBV4-1
CDR3nt: TGCGCCAGCAGAGGGGGATACACTGAAGCTTTCTTT
CDR3aa: CASRGGYTEAFF

d_gene: TRBD2
j_gene: TRBJ2-2
abundance: .
v_gene: TRBV9
CDR3nt: TGTGCCAGCAGCGTAGGACTAGCGGGGGTGACCGGGGAGCTGTTTTTT
CDR3aa: CASSVGLAGVTGELFF

d_gene: TRBD1
j_gene: TRBJ2-1
abundance: few
v_gene: TRBV5-4
CDR3nt: TGTGCCAGCAGCTTAACAGGGACAGGGGAGCTATACAATGAGCAGTTCTTC
CDR3aa: CASSLTGTGELYNEQFF

d_gene: TRBD1
j_gene: TRBJ1-1
abundance: .
v_gene: TRBV5-4
CDR3nt: TGTGCCAGCAGCCCACGGGACAGGGCGGACACTGAAGCTTTCTTT
CDR3aa: CASSPRDRADTEAFF

d_gene: TRBD1
j_gene: TRBJ1-5
abundance: once
v_gene: TRBV19
CDR3nt: TGTGCCAGTAGTATAGGTCGTTTAGGGGGCGATCAGCCCCAGCATTTT
CDR3aa: CASSIGRLGGDQPQHF

d_gene: TRBD2
j_gene: TRBJ2-3
abundance: .
v_gene: TRBV6-1
CDR3nt: TGTGCCAGCAGCCAGGGAGGGGAGGAGTATTTT
CDR3aa: CASSQGGEEYF

d_gene: TRBD1
j_gene: TRBJ2-7
abundance: .
v_gene: TRBV2
CDR3nt: TGTGCCAGCAGTGAACTTGCCCAGGGGGCCTACGAGCAGTACTTC
CDR3aa: CASSELAQGAYEQYF

d_gene: .
j_gene: TRBJ1-1
abundance: .
v_gene: TRBV5-6
CDR3nt: TGTGCCAGCAGCCTCATGGCAGGGTATGAAGCTTTCTTT
CDR3aa: CASSLMAGYEAFF

d_gene: TRBD1
j_gene: TRBJ1-2
abundance: .
v_gene: TRBV29-1
CDR3nt: TGCAGCGTTGGCACAGGGGTCGACTATGGCTACACCTTC
CDR3aa: CSVGTGVDYGYTF

d_gene: .
j_gene: TRBJ1-1
abundance: .
v_gene: TRBV4-1
CDR3nt: TGCGCCAGCAGCCCTGTAGGGGGTGAAGGTGCTGAAGCTTTCTTT
CDR3aa: CASSPVGGEGAEAFF

d_gene: .
j_gene: TRBJ1-3
abundance: .
v_gene: TRBV28
CDR3nt: TGTGCCAGCACCGTCTCGACGCAGGGCTCTGGAAACACCATATATTTT
CDR3aa: CASTVSTQGSGNTIYF

d_gene: .
j_gene: TRBJ2-1
abundance: .
v_gene: TRBV28
CDR3nt: TGTGCCATCCAGGGGAATTACAATGAGCAGTTCTTC
CDR3aa: CAIQGNYNEQFF

d_gene: .
j_gene: TRBJ1-2
abundance: .
v_gene: TRBV29-1
CDR3nt: TGCAGCGTCCCCCCCGGGACTCCCTTCTATGGCTACACCTTC
CDR3aa: CSVPPGTPFYGYTF

d_gene: TRBD2
j_gene: TRBJ2-1
abundance: .
v_gene: TRBV4-2
CDR3nt: TGTGCCAGCAGCCAAGCGACTAGCGGGAGCCCAATTTACAATGAGCAGTTCTTC
CDR3aa: CASSQATSGSPIYNEQFF